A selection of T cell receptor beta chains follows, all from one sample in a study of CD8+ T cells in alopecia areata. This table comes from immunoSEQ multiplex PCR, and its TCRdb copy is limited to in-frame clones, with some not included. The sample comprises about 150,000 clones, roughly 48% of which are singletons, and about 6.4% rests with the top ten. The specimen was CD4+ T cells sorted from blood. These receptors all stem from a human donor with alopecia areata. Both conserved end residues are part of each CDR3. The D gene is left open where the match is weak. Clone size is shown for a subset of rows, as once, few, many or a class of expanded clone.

cdr3_nt: TGCGCCAGCAGCAACCAGAACACCGGGGAGCTGTTTTTT; cdr3_aa: CASSNQNTGELFF; d_call: -; j_call: TRBJ2-2; clone_size: -; v_call: TRBV5-1
cdr3_nt: TGTGCCAGCAGCCTCGTTTGGGGTCAGCCCCAGCATTTT; cdr3_aa: CASSLVWGQPQHF; d_call: -; j_call: TRBJ1-5; clone_size: -; v_call: TRBV11-3
cdr3_nt: TGCGCCAGCAGCGGAGGACTAGCGGAGACCTACGAGCAGTACTTC; cdr3_aa: CASSGGLAETYEQYF; d_call: TRBD2; j_call: TRBJ2-7; clone_size: once; v_call: TRBV5-1
cdr3_nt: TGCGCCAGCAGCTTCCTGACAGGACGCGAGCAGTACTTC; cdr3_aa: CASSFLTGREQYF; d_call: -; j_call: TRBJ2-7; clone_size: -; v_call: TRBV5-1
cdr3_nt: TGCGCCAGCAGCACGGGACAGGGACGGGATGGCTACACCTTC; cdr3_aa: CASSTGQGRDGYTF; d_call: TRBD1; j_call: TRBJ1-2; clone_size: once; v_call: TRBV5-1
cdr3_nt: TGTGCCAGCAGCCCGGGCTGGACTAGCGGGATTGTCAATGAGCAGTTCTTC; cdr3_aa: CASSPGWTSGIVNEQFF; d_call: TRBD2; j_call: TRBJ2-1; clone_size: -; v_call: TRBV4-2
cdr3_nt: TGCGCCAGCAGCCAAGTAGGGGTTCTGGTCGACGAGCAGTACTTC; cdr3_aa: CASSQVGVLVDEQYF; d_call: -; j_call: TRBJ2-7; clone_size: -; v_call: TRBV4-1
cdr3_nt: TGCGCCAGCAGACTACTAGCGGGAGTGGACACCGGGGAGCTGTTTTTT; cdr3_aa: CASRLLAGVDTGELFF; d_call: TRBD2; j_call: TRBJ2-2; clone_size: -; v_call: TRBV5-1
cdr3_nt: TGCGCCAGCAGCGGGACAACAACTAATGAAAAACTGTTTTTT; cdr3_aa: CASSGTTTNEKLFF; d_call: -; j_call: TRBJ1-4; clone_size: -; v_call: TRBV5-1
cdr3_nt: TGTGCCAGCAGCTTCGACAGTCTTAACTATGGCTACACCTTC; cdr3_aa: CASSFDSLNYGYTF; d_call: -; j_call: TRBJ1-2; clone_size: few; v_call: TRBV4-2
cdr3_nt: TGTGCTAGTGGTTTGGAGAGTGGGAGGGCGGAGACCCAGTACTTC; cdr3_aa: CASGLESGRAETQYF; d_call: TRBD2; j_call: TRBJ2-5; clone_size: -; v_call: TRBV12-5
cdr3_nt: TGTGCCAGCAGCCGTGGCGGGACGATGTCCTACGAGCAGTACTTC; cdr3_aa: CASSRGGTMSYEQYF; d_call: -; j_call: TRBJ2-7; clone_size: -; v_call: TRBV6-5
cdr3_nt: TGCGCCAGCAGCTCCGGCGCTCACGAGCAGTACTTC; cdr3_aa: CASSSGAHEQYF; d_call: -; j_call: TRBJ2-7; clone_size: few; v_call: TRBV5-1
cdr3_nt: TGTGCCAGTTACAGGGGACAAGAGACCCAGTACTTC; cdr3_aa: CASYRGQETQYF; d_call: TRBD1; j_call: TRBJ2-5; clone_size: -; v_call: TRBV6-6
cdr3_nt: TGTGCCAGCAGCCGACTAAAATACACAGATACGCAGTATTTT; cdr3_aa: CASSRLKYTDTQYF; d_call: -; j_call: TRBJ2-3; clone_size: -; v_call: TRBV5-6